Below, one T cell receptor (beta chain) is given with its context. The antigen is unknown. Trimming left V 2 bases short and J 2 bases short, with 12 bases between. There are 16 residues in the CDR3. Germline lookup yields CDR1 SGHAT and CDR2 FQDESV (reference sequence). The data were taken from a study of cytomegalovirus exposure and HLA in healthy donors. Regarding the study as a whole: What a later analysis reportedly showed was that an Asian-associated ancestry cluster had fewer N-insertions than the approximately 670-donor mean. Cytomegalovirus-associated status was assigned to around 160 TCR beta chains. A missense variant in DCLRE1C was later tied to TCR beta V- and J-gene trimming. Later, an analysis showed that TCR beta chains associated with HLA were more clonally expanded than others that were equally common.

The PCR was carried out with 60 Vbeta primers and 13 Jbeta primers. The protocol was immunoSEQ multiplex PCR, while the TCRdb copy is restricted to in-frame clones and leaves out a portion. The data show 200,000 to 250,000 clones, with under 80% seen just once and 1.8% held by the top ten. This clonotype was obtained from a woman aged 25 to 39 in good health and CMV-seronegative. Sequenced material: PBMCs. V and J are TRBV11-1 and TRBJ2-2; D gene unclear. The CDR3 DNA reads as TGTGCCAGCAGCTTATCCCCGCTACCCAACACCGGGGAGCTGTTTTTT. Residues: CASSLSPLPNTGELFF.